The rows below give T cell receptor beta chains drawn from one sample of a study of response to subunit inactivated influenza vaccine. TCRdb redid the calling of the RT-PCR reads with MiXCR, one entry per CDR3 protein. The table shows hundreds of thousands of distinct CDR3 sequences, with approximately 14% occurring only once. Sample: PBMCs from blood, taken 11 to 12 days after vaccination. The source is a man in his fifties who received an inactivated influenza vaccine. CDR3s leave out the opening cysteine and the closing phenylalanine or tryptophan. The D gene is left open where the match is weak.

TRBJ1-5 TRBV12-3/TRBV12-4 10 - ASSRGTQPQH
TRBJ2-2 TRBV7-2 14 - ASSLEVNTNTGELF
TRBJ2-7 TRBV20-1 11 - SADGTHSYEQY
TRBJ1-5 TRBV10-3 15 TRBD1 AISEGTGLYSNQPQH
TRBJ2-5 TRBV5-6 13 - ASSLPGVSTETQY
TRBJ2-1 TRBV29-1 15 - SVQGGSKGRFYNEQF
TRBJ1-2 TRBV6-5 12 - ASSYSRQYYGYT
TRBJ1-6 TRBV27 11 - ASSLRADSPLH
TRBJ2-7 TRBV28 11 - ALSRAGNYEQY
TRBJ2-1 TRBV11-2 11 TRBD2 ASSWRGGSEQF
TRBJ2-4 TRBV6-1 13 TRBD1 ASSPGTGYQNIQY
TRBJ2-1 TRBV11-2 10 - ASSLGMGEQF
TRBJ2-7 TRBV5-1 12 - ASSVGGFRDEQY
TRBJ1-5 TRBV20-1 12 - SAIGGYSNQPQH
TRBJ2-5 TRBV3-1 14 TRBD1 ASSQEGGTGKETQY
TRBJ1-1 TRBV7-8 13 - ASSLLLGRNTEAF
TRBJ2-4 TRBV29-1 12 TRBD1 SVEDGQGGNIQY
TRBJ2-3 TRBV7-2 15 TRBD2 ASSLGTSGASTDTQY
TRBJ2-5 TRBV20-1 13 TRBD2 SANPTSGAQETQY
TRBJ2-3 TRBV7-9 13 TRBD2 ASRPLSGGADTQY
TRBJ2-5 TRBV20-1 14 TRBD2 SARDRLAGGKETQY
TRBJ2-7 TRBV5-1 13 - ASSLVGQSSYEQY
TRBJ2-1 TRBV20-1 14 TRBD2 SAPGLAGVRYNEQF
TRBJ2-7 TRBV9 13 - ASSANFVFLCQQY
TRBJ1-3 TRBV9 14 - ASSVSVTVSGNTIY
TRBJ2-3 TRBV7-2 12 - ASSPGGWSDTQY
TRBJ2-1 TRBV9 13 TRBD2 ASSASGSSYNEQF
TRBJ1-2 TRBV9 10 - ASSVQGYGYT
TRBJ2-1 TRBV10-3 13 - AISEVLGGTNEQF
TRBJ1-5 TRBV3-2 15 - ASSKQFRGPNNQPQH
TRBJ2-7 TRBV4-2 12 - ASSQRTEFNEQY
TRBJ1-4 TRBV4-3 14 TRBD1 ASSQGWGQGNEKLF
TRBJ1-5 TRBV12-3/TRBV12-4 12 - ASSIPPRNQPQH
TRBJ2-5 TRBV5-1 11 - ASSLHPRETQY
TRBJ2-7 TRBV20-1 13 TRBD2 SAGAASGSSYEQY
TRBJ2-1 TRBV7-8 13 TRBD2 ASSPAGTIYNEQF
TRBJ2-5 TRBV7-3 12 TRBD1 ASSRQGASETQY
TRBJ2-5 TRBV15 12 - ATSRVQVQETQY
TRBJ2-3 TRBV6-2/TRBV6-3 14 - ASSYGSARSTDTQY
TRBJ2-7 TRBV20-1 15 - SARAGTVFGDYYEQY
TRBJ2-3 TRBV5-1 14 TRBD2 ASSGPSGGTTDTQY
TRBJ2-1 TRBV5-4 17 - ASSLGPTLRVTSYNEQF
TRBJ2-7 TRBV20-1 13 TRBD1 SASPSGQGIYEQY
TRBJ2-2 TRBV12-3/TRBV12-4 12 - ASSRLRDTGELF
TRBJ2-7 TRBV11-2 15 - ASSLPISTRAGYEQY
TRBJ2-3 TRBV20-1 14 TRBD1 SARSTGTRGSDTQY
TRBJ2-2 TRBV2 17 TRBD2 ATQAQALSGSARSGELF
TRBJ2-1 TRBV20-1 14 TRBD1 SVQRPGQGAYNEQF
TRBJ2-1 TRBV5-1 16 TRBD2 ATRNIAGGLSSYNEQF
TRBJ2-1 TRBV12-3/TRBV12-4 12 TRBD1 ASSTRTGAHEQF
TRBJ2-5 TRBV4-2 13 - ASSQDEAFQETQY
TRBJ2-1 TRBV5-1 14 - ASSAYRSKSDNEQF
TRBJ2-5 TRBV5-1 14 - ASSSGGTGSQETQY
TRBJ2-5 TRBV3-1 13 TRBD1 ASSSGTGNGETQY